The rows below give T cell receptor beta chains drawn from one sample of a study of beta chain features in type 1 diabetes. The data were produced by immunoSEQ multiplex PCR, yet TCRdb's version contains in-frame clones alone and is incomplete. This table holds 900,000 or so clones, 15% to 20% found once. Sequencing was done on a sample of naive CD4+ T cells from blood. The source of these receptors is a woman younger than 30 in good health. Both conserved end residues are part of each CDR3. A D gene is named only where the DNA matches it firmly. The size entry is marked missing in some rows and otherwise reads once, few, many or a size class.

j_gene,abundance,d_gene,v_gene,CDR3nt,CDR3aa
TRBJ2-1,few,TRBD2,TRBV7-2,TGTGCCAGCAGCGGGTATAGCGGGAGGGCCGGGAATGAGCAGTTCTTC,CASSGYSGRAGNEQFF
TRBJ1-3,.,TRBD1,TRBV5-6,TGTGCCAGCAGCCTGGGACCGGACAGGGTACAATATTTT,CASSLGPDRVQYF
TRBJ2-1,few,.,TRBV28,TGTGCCAGCAGCTTAATAGGGAATGAGCAGTTCTTC,CASSLIGNEQFF
TRBJ2-1,.,TRBD2,TRBV18,TGTGCCAGCTCACCATGGCGGGGGAGCGCTGATGAGCAGTTCTTC,CASSPWRGSADEQFF
TRBJ2-3,few,.,TRBV10-3,TGTGCCATCAGGGGGGCAAGCACAGATACGCAGTATTTT,CAIRGASTDTQYF
TRBJ2-5,.,TRBD1,TRBV7-3,TGTGCCAGCAGCCTACAGGGGTTACAAGAGACCCAGTACTTC,CASSLQGLQETQYF
TRBJ2-2,.,.,TRBV7-2,TGTGCCAGCAGCCTCCACTTCGCGAACACCGGGGAGCTGTTTTTT,CASSLHFANTGELFF
TRBJ2-7,once,.,TRBV27,TGTGCCAGCAGTAGGCAGGGGGGCTACGAGCAGTACTTC,CASSRQGGYEQYF
TRBJ2-7,.,.,TRBV18,TGTGCCAGCTCCTCGGGGCAGAACCTTTATGAGCAGTACTTC,CASSSGQNLYEQYF
TRBJ2-1,.,.,TRBV5-6,TGTGCCAGCAGCTTCATAGCTCGCGCCTACAATGAGCAGTTCTTC,CASSFIARAYNEQFF
TRBJ2-1,.,.,TRBV6-6,TGTGCCAGCAGTACTATACGTTTGAGCTCCTACAATGAGCAGTTCTTC,CASSTIRLSSYNEQFF